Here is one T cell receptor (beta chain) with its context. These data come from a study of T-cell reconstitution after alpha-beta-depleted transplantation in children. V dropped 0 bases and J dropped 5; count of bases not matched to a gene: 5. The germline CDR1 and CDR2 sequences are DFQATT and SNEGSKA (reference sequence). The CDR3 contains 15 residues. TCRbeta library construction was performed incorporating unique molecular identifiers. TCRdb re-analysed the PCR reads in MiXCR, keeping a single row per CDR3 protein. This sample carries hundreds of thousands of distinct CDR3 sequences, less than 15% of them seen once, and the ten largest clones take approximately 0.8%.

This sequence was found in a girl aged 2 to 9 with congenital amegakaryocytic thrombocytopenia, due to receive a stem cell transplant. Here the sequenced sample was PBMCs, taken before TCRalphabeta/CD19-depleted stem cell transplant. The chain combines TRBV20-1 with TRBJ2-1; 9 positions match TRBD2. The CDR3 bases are TGCAGTGCTAGAGACCCTAGCGGGACTAACAATGAGCAGTTCTTC. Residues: CSARDPSGTNNEQFF.